This T cell receptor (beta chain) comes out of a study of shared clonotypes between healthy human individuals. Study-level results: Clonotype sharing among donors likely depends on sequencing depth.

V shed 0 bases and J shed 3 bases, with 12 bases lying between them. This CDR3 is 14 amino acids long. The germline V gene has CDR1 GTSNPN and CDR2 SVGIG (reference sequence). A word on this clone: What it recognizes is unknown.

Deep was the level used in running the assay. DNA at roughly 0.2 ug, around 30,000 T cell genomes, went into sorted-subset replicate PCRs. Produced via immunoSEQ multiplex PCR; TCRdb's table is partial and in-frame only. The sample carries some 2.3 million clones, 93% recorded once. The sequence derives from a man between 18 and 35 years old in good health. Some clones in this sample may be carry-over from other donors' samples. The rearrangement links TRBV30 to TRBJ2-7; D uncertain. The sample comprised naive CD4+ T cells from PBMCs. Indicated subset: CD45RA+ positively selected. The CDR3 spells CAWSVLGYGYEQYF. The DNA of the CDR3 is TGTGCCTGGAGTGTACTGGGCTATGGCTACGAGCAGTACTTC.